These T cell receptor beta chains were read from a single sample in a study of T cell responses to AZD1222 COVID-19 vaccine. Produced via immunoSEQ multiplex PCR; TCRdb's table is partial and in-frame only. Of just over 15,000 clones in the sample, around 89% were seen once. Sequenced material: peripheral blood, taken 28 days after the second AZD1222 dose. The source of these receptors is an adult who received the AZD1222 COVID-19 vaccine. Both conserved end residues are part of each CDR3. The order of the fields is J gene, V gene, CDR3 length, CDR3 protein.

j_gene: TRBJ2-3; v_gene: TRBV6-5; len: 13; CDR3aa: CATSRGGGDTQYF
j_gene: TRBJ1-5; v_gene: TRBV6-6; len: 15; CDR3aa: CASTPRRPDNQPQHF
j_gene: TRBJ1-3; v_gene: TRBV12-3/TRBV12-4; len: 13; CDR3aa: CASSSFYGNTIYF
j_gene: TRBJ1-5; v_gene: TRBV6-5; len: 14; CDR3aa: CASTTQGTNQPQHF
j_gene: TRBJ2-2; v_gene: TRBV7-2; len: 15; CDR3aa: CASSLASSNTGELFF
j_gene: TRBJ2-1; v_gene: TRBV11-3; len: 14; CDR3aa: CASSSGLEGNEQFF
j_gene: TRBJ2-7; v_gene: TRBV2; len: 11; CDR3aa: CASSVSIEQYF
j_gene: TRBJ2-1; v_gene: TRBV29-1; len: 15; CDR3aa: CSVGLAGNSYNEQFF
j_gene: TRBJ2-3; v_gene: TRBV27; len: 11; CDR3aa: CASSTLHTQYF
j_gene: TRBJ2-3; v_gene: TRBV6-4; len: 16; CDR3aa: CASSDGGGSGTDTQYF
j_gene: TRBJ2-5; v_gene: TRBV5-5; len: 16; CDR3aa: CASSLGRGARGETQYF